These T cell receptor beta chains were read from a single sample in a study of T cells in localized non-small cell lung cancer. Here immunoSEQ multiplex PCR was the method, and the copy in TCRdb shows in-frame clones only, minus some. The data show around 630 clones, just under 20% seen once. The sequencing used lung tumor tissue, collected before any cancer treatment. The receptors stem from a male donor at least 60 years old with stage I squamous cell lung carcinoma. The CDR3 runs from the conserved cysteine through the conserved F or W. D genes are given only for firm matches. Not every row has a clone size; where given, it reads once, few, many or a size class.

D | J | size | V | DNA | CDR3
- | TRBJ2-1 | - | TRBV5-1 | TGCGCCAGCAGTTATTCAGGGTCGTGGGTTTTTAATGAGCAGTTCTTC | CASSYSGSWVFNEQFF
TRBD2 | TRBJ2-5 | medium-sized | TRBV11-3 | TGTGCCAGCAGCTTAAGGGGGGCCGGGAGGGGAGGGAGAGAGACCCAGTACTTC | CASSLRGAGRGGRETQYF
TRBD1 | TRBJ2-7 | - | TRBV28 | TGTGCCAGCAGTCCGACAGGGGCTAGCTACGAGCAGTACTTC | CASSPTGASYEQYF
- | TRBJ1-1 | - | TRBV7-8 | TGTGCCAGCGACAAAACAGGGAACACTGAAGCTTTCTTT | CASDKTGNTEAFF
- | TRBJ2-4 | - | TRBV30 | TGTGCCTGGAACCCTCGGGCTCCACAGTTGGGGGGACGCAAAAACATTCAGTACTTC | CAWNPRAPQLGGRKNIQYF
- | TRBJ2-4 | once | TRBV15 | TGTGCCACCAGCAGAGGAATAGCCAAAAACATTCAGTACTTC | CATSRGIAKNIQYF
- | TRBJ2-5 | medium-sized | TRBV7-2 | TGTGCCAGCGGAGAAAGGGGCCAAGAGACCCAGTACTTC | CASGERGQETQYF
- | TRBJ1-2 | few | TRBV6-8 | TGTGCCAGCAGTTACTCGTGGACAGAGAACGGCTACACCTTC | CASSYSWTENGYTF
- | TRBJ2-1 | few | TRBV6-8 | TGTGCCAGCAGTGCTATTGCCAACAATGAGCAGTTCTTC | CASSAIANNEQFF
TRBD2 | TRBJ2-1 | - | TRBV11-3 | TGTGCCAGCAGCTTTACACTAGCGGATTCCTACAATGAGCAGTTCTTC | CASSFTLADSYNEQFF
TRBD2 | TRBJ2-7 | - | TRBV18 | TGTGCCAGCTCACCAAGTCTACTAGCGTTCTCCTACGAGCAGTACTTC | CASSPSLLAFSYEQYF
TRBD2 | TRBJ2-3 | medium-sized | TRBV6-8 | TGTGCCGCCGGGGGGACGGGGAGCACAGATACGCAGTATTTT | CAAGGTGSTDTQYF
TRBD2 | TRBJ2-1 | few | TRBV11-3 | TGTGCCAGCAGCTTGGCCGCCCTGAGGACTAGCGGGAAATACAATGAGCAGTTCTTC | CASSLAALRTSGKYNEQFF
- | TRBJ2-2 | few | TRBV11-3 | TGTGCCAGCAGCCTCGACCAATCCACCGGGGAGCTGTTTTTT | CASSLDQSTGELFF
- | TRBJ1-3 | hyperexpanded | TRBV9 | TGTGCCAGCAGCGTAGAGTGGGGTGGTTTTGGAAACACCATATATTTT | CASSVEWGGFGNTIYF
TRBD2 | TRBJ2-3 | - | TRBV11-3 | TGTGCCAGCAGCTCCGGGACTAGTACTATAGATACGCAGTATTTT | CASSSGTSTIDTQYF
- | TRBJ2-1 | - | TRBV28 | TGTGCCAGCAGTTTGCCCGAGAGAGCGGACAATGAGCAGTTCTTC | CASSLPERADNEQFF
- | TRBJ2-2 | large | TRBV11-3 | TGTGCCAGCAGCCGACCCGTTCTCGTCCCTAACACCGGGGAGCTGTTTTTT | CASSRPVLVPNTGELFF
TRBD2 | TRBJ2-7 | - | TRBV5-1 | TGCGCCAGCACACGGTCCAGCGGGGTATACGAGCAGTACTTC | CASTRSSGVYEQYF
- | TRBJ1-1 | large | TRBV11-3 | TGTGCCAGCAGCTCCGGGGGCTATAACACTGAAGCTTTCTTT | CASSSGGYNTEAFF
- | TRBJ2-7 | few | TRBV18 | TGTGCCAGCTCACCAAGGGGCGACTACGAGCAGTACTTC | CASSPRGDYEQYF
- | TRBJ2-7 | few | TRBV29-1 | TGCAGCGTTTTGGCTGGCGGAGCCTACGAGCAGTACTTC | CSVLAGGAYEQYF
TRBD1 | TRBJ1-3 | - | TRBV5-1 | TGCGCCAGCAGCACCGGGACAGGGGGGATCGGAAACACCATATATTTT | CASSTGTGGIGNTIYF
- | TRBJ2-3 | - | TRBV11-3 | TGTGCCAGCAGTCCCTTGGCGGGAATTGGGACAGATACGCAGTATTTT | CASSPLAGIGTDTQYF
TRBD1 | TRBJ1-5 | few | TRBV30 | TGTGCCTGGAGTGCCGGACAGGGAGGTCAGCCCCAGCATTTT | CAWSAGQGGQPQHF
- | TRBJ1-3 | - | TRBV28 | TGTGCCAGCAGTCGGGGACGGGGGGTTGGAAACACCATATATTTT | CASSRGRGVGNTIYF
- | TRBJ1-1 | few | TRBV5-1 | TGCGCCAGCAGCTTGGCCCAGGGGTATGGTGAAGCTTTCTTT | CASSLAQGYGEAFF
- | TRBJ1-5 | - | TRBV19 | TGTGCCAGTAGTATTACCACCGGGGTGTATCAGCCCCAGCATTTT | CASSITTGVYQPQHF
TRBD2 | TRBJ2-3 | - | TRBV10-2 | TGCGCCAGCAGTGAGCGGCTAGCGGGAGAAGATACGCAGTATTTT | CASSERLAGEDTQYF
- | TRBJ2-2 | - | TRBV18 | TGTGCCAGCTCCCCCGCGAACACCGGGGAGCTGTTTTTT | CASSPANTGELFF
TRBD2 | TRBJ2-2 | - | TRBV11-3 | TGTGCCAGCACCCCGAGCGGGAGGGAAACCGGGGAGCTGTTTTTT | CASTPSGRETGELFF
TRBD2 | TRBJ2-2 | few | TRBV19 | TGTGCCAGTAAACCGGGACTAGACAACACCGGGGAGCTGTTTTTT | CASKPGLDNTGELFF
TRBD2 | TRBJ2-7 | large | TRBV11-3 | TGTGCCAGCAGCAGGCGTACTAGCGGGAGTGAGCAGTACTTC | CASSRRTSGSEQYF
TRBD2 | TRBJ2-1 | - | TRBV5-1 | TGCGCCAGCAGCTTGGAGCCAACCGGGACTAGCGGGAGAGGTGAGCAGTTCTTC | CASSLEPTGTSGRGEQFF
TRBD2 | TRBJ2-3 | - | TRBV11-1 | TGTGCCAGCAGCCCTGGGACTAGCGGGAGGGCCGGCGCAGATACGCAGTATTTT | CASSPGTSGRAGADTQYF
TRBD1 | TRBJ2-5 | - | TRBV9 | TGTGCCAGCAGCGAGGACAGGGGTACCCTTCAAGAGACCCAGTACTTC | CASSEDRGTLQETQYF
TRBD1 | TRBJ2-2 | few | TRBV9 | TGTGCCAGCAGCGCCCGGACAGGGGACACCGGGGAGCTGTTTTTT | CASSARTGDTGELFF
TRBD2 | TRBJ2-2 | - | TRBV4-1 | TGCGCCAGCAGCCAAGACCTAGCGGCGAACACCGGGGAGCTGTTTTTT | CASSQDLAANTGELFF
- | TRBJ2-7 | few | TRBV11-3 | TGTGCCAGCAGCTTAGGTGGAGTTAACTACGAGCAGTACTTC | CASSLGGVNYEQYF
- | TRBJ2-7 | - | TRBV7-5 | TGTGCCAGCAGCAACCGGGACAGGGAGAGGGATACCTACGAGCAGTACTTC | CASSNRDRERDTYEQYF
- | TRBJ2-2 | few | TRBV7-4 | TGTGCCAGCAGCTTACAGGCTACCGGGGAGCTGTTTTTT | CASSLQATGELFF
- | TRBJ1-2 | few | TRBV5-1 | TGCGCCAGCAGCTTGAGCGGGACTGACTATGGCTACACCTTC | CASSLSGTDYGYTF
TRBD2 | TRBJ2-3 | few | TRBV28 | TGTGCCAGCAGTTTTTTTCAGGGACTAGAACTCGCAGATACGCAGTATTTT | CASSFFQGLELADTQYF
- | TRBJ1-2 | - | TRBV28 | TGTGCCAGCCAAAAAAGGGGTTTTAACTATGGCTACACCTTC | CASQKRGFNYGYTF
- | TRBJ2-5 | few | TRBV11-3 | TGTGCCAGCAGCTTGGGGGCAACCACCCAAGAGACCCAGTACTTC | CASSLGATTQETQYF
- | TRBJ1-3 | large | TRBV14 | TGTGCCAGCAGCCAAGGAAGGAACGACTACGGAAACACCATATATTTT | CASSQGRNDYGNTIYF
TRBD1 | TRBJ2-7 | large | TRBV11-3 | TGTGCCAGCAGCCGGCGGACGGGACAGGGTCTTCCTATTTACTACGAGCAGTACTTC | CASSRRTGQGLPIYYEQYF
TRBD1 | TRBJ1-1 | few | TRBV28 | TGTGCCAGCAGCCTAACAGGGGGCGGGAAAGCTTTCTTT | CASSLTGGGKAFF
- | TRBJ1-3 | - | TRBV6-8 | TGTGCCAGCAGTGGGGACATCTCTGGAAACACCATATATTTT | CASSGDISGNTIYF
TRBD2 | TRBJ2-7 | few | TRBV9 | TGTGCCAGCAGTCCAGGGACTAGCGGGAGTTACGAGCAGTACTTC | CASSPGTSGSYEQYF
TRBD2 | TRBJ2-1 | few | TRBV6-8 | TGTGCCAGCAGAGGACTAGCGGGGGGCAATGAGCAGTTCTTC | CASRGLAGGNEQFF
- | TRBJ2-3 | - | TRBV28 | TGTGCCAGCAGTTTATCGGGACTCGTAGTGACAGATACGCAGTATTTT | CASSLSGLVVTDTQYF
- | TRBJ2-2 | - | TRBV4-1 | TGCGCCAGCAGCCAGTCAACAGGGCCGGACGGGGAGCTGTTTTTT | CASSQSTGPDGELFF